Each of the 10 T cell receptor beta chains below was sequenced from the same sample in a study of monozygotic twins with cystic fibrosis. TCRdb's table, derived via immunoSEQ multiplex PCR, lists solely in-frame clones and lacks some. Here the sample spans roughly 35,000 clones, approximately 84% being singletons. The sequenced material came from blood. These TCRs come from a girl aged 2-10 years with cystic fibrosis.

The CDR3 spells CASSYSWAVQGTEQYF. CDR3 bases: TGTGCCAGCAGTTACTCTTGGGCGGTGCAGGGGACCGAGCAGTACTTC. The chain has TRBV6-5 and TRBJ2-7; D is possibly TRBD1 (6 bases). The CDR3 length is 16 residues. Germline-derived CDR1 and CDR2 are MNHEY and SVGAGI. Trimming pared 0 bases from V and 6 bases from J, leaving 18 bases between.

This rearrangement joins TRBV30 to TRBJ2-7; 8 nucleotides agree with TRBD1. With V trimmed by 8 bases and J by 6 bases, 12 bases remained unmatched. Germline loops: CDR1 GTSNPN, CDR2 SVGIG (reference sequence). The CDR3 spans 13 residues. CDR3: CAGLTGAPSEQYF. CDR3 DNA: TGTGCCGGATTGACAGGGGCGCCGAGCGAGCAGTACTTC.

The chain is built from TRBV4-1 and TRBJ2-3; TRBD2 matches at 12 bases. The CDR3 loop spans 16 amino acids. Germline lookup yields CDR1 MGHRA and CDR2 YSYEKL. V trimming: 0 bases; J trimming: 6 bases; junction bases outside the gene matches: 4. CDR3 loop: CASSQDPGLAGDTQYF. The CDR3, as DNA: TGCGCCAGCAGCCAAGACCCCGGACTAGCGGGGGATACGCAGTATTTT.

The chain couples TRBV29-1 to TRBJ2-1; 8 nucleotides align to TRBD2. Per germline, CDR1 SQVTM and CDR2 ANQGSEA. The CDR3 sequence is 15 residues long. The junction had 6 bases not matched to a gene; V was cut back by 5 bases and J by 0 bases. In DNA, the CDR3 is TGCAGCGTTTCCGATAGCGGGGCCTCCTACAATGAGCAGTTCTTC. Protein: CSVSDSGASYNEQFF.

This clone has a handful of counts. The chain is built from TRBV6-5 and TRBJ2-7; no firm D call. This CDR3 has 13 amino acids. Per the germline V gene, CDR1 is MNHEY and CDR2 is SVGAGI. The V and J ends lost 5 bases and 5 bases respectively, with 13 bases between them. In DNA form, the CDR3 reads TGTGCCAGCAGTCGGGCCTTGTTCCACGAGCAGTACTTC. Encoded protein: CASSRALFHEQYF.

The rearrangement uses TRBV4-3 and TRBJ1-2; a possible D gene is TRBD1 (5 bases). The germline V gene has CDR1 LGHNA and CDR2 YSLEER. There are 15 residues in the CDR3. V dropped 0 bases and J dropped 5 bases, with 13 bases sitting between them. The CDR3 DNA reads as TGCGCCAGCAGCCAAGATAACGGGGCTGGATATGGCTACACCTTC. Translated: CASSQDNGAGYGYTF.

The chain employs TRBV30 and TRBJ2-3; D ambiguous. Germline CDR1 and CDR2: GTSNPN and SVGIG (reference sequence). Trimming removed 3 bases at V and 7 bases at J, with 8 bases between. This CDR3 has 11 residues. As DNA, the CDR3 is TGTGCCTGGAGAGACTCTAATACGCAGTATTTT. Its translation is CAWRDSNTQYF.

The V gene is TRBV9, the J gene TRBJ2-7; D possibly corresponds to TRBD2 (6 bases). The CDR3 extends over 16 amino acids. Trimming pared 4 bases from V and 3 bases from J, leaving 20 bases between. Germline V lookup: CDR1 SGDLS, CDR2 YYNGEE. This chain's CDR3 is CASSLFSEGTLYEQYF. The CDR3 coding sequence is TGTGCCAGCAGCCTGTTTTCGGAGGGGACGCTCTACGAGCAGTACTTC.

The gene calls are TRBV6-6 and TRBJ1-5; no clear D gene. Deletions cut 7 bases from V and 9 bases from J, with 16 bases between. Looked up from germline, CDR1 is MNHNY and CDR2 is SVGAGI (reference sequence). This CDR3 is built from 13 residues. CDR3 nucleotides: TGTGCCAGCATGCCAGCTGGAAGTGGGCCCCAGCATTTT. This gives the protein CASMPAGSGPQHF.

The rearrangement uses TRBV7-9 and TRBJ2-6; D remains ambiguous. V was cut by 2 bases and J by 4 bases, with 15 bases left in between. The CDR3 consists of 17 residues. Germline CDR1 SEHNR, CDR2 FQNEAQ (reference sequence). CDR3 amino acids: CASSLPNVGYGANVLTF. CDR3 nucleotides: TGTGCCAGCAGCTTACCCAATGTAGGGTACGGGGCCAACGTCCTGACTTTC. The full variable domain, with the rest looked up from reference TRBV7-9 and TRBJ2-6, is DTGVSQNPRHKITKRGQNVTFRCDPISEHNRLYWYRQTLGQGPEFLTYFQNEAQLEKSRLLSDRFSAERPKGSFSTLEIQRTEQGDSAMYLCASSLPNVGYGANVLTFGAGSRLTVL.